These T cell receptor beta chains were read from a single sample in a study of blood T cell repertoires in COVID-19. Clones were read by immunoSEQ multiplex PCR, and TCRdb kept only the in-frame ones, dropping some. The sample contains 260,000 or so clones, approximately 83% of which appear only once. The sample consisted of PBMCs or T cells enriched from blood (not recorded which). The receptors here all came from a woman aged 40-49 years who had been exposed to COVID-19. Each CDR3 is given with its conserved first and last residue. D genes are given only for firm matches. Size is omitted from some rows. Given values are once, few, many or a class for expanded clones.

v_call	d_call	clone_size	j_call	cdr3_aa	cdr3_nt
TRBV28	-	-	TRBJ2-5	CASKKGPRGWETQYF	TGTGCCAGCAAGAAAGGGCCCCGAGGGTGGGAGACCCAGTACTTC
TRBV6-2/TRBV6-3	-	-	TRBJ2-7	CASSYRRDFYEQYF	TGTGCCAGCAGTTATAGGAGGGACTTCTACGAGCAGTACTTC
TRBV27	-	-	TRBJ1-1	CASSPGPTEAFF	TGTGCCAGCAGCCCAGGGCCCACTGAAGCTTTCTTT
TRBV27	-	-	TRBJ1-2	CASSRWGVGEEYGYTF	TGTGCCAGCAGCCGTTGGGGGGTCGGGGAGGAATATGGCTACACCTTC
TRBV28	TRBD1	-	TRBJ1-6	CASSPGTGYNSPLHF	TGTGCCAGCAGCCCCGGGACAGGGTATAATTCACCCCTCCACTTT
TRBV3-1/TRBV3-2	-	once	TRBJ1-3	CASSPRGAGNTIYF	TGTGCCAGCAGCCCACGCGGGGCTGGAAACACCATATATTTT
TRBV5-4	TRBD1	-	TRBJ1-2	CASSSTGPWGYTF	TGTGCCAGCAGCTCGACAGGGCCTTGGGGCTACACCTTC
TRBV6-2/TRBV6-3	-	-	TRBJ2-3	CASSSSRVTDTQYF	TGTGCCAGCAGCTCATCCCGGGTGACAGATACGCAGTATTTT
TRBV3-1/TRBV3-2	TRBD2	many	TRBJ2-1	CASSQEGTSGGANEQFF	TGTGCCAGCAGCCAAGAAGGGACTAGCGGGGGGGCCAATGAGCAGTTCTTC
TRBV4-1	TRBD1	-	TRBJ2-2	CASSQERTGNTGELFF	TGCGCCAGCAGCCAAGAGCGGACAGGGAACACCGGGGAGCTGTTTTTT
TRBV28	TRBD1	-	TRBJ2-4	CASSSGQDQNIQYF	TGTGCCAGCAGTTCGGGACAGGACCAAAACATTCAGTACTTC
TRBV15	-	once	TRBJ1-2	CATSLGGDYGYTF	TGTGCCACCAGCTTGGGGGGAGACTATGGCTACACCTTC
TRBV28	TRBD1	-	TRBJ2-7	CASMDNRGRLGQNEQYF	TGTGCCAGCATGGATAACAGGGGGCGTCTTGGTCAAAACGAGCAGTACTTC
TRBV7-2	TRBD1	-	TRBJ1-2	CASSTRDRGQGYTF	TGTGCCAGCAGCACCCGGGACAGGGGGCAAGGCTACACCTTC
TRBV5-1	-	-	TRBJ1-5	CASSLGELNQPQHF	TGCGCCAGCAGCTTGGGAGAGCTTAATCAGCCCCAGCATTTT
TRBV9	TRBD2	-	TRBJ2-2	CASSTGTSGGTLNAGELFF	TGTGCCAGCAGCACGGGAACTAGCGGGGGAACACTTAATGCGGGGGAGCTGTTTTTT
TRBV7-3	-	once	TRBJ2-3	CASSLTGGGDTQYF	TGTGCCAGCAGCTTAACGGGTGGAGGAGATACGCAGTATTTT
TRBV5-1	TRBD1	-	TRBJ2-7	CASSQGTGLSEQYF	TGCGCCAGCAGCCAGGGGACAGGGTTGTCCGAGCAGTACTTC
TRBV29-1	TRBD1	-	TRBJ1-1	CSADRAAEAFF	TGCAGCGCGGACAGGGCCGCTGAAGCTTTCTTT
TRBV5-1	TRBD1	-	TRBJ2-7	CASSPGQGISYEQYF	TGCGCCAGCAGCCCGGGACAGGGGATATCCTACGAGCAGTACTTC
TRBV29-1	TRBD1	-	TRBJ1-1	CSAPGPGAGTGDAFF	TGCAGCGCTCCAGGGCCGGGGGCCGGGACAGGGGACGCTTTCTTT
TRBV9	-	few	TRBJ1-1	CASSSPRGSIGTEAFF	TGTGCCAGCAGCTCCCCTAGGGGGTCGATTGGCACTGAAGCTTTCTTT
TRBV30	-	-	TRBJ2-7	CAWMGSSSYEQYF	TGTGCCTGGATGGGCAGTAGCTCCTACGAGCAGTACTTC
TRBV7-9	-	-	TRBJ2-7	CASSPQGGAREQYF	TGTGCCAGCAGCCCACAGGGAGGGGCGCGAGAGCAGTACTTC